This T cell receptor beta chain comes out of a study of blood T cells in healthy people across ages. Germline-derived CDR1 and CDR2 are MNHEY and SVGAGI. The CDR3 sequence is 13 residues long. Next came a second PCR, run for roughly 6 to 11 cycles, which used a sample-barcoded 5' primer along with a J-beta primer mix. TCRdb reprocessed the 5' RACE reads with MiXCR, giving one entry per CDR3 protein. This table has more than 900,000 distinct CDR3 sequences, about 25% appearing once. These data also formed part of another study, on T cells of mothers and their children. As reported in that work: With the M1S primer of the second PCR, sample barcodes and 2-4 random nucleotides were added.

Source material: blood. The origin of this receptor is a girl aged 2 to 9 in good health. The chain combines TRBV6-5 with TRBJ2-5; D possibly corresponds to TRBD1 (5 bases). The J call may be mistaken, given a closer DNA end match to TRBJ2-1. The CDR3 nucleotides read TGTGCCAGCAGTGCCCAGGGTTGGAATGAGCAGTTCTTC. Translating gives CASSAQGWNEQFF.